The source of this T cell receptor beta chain is a study of OX40 agonist ivuxolimab in advanced cancers. As for the study in general: At doses from 0.01 to 10 mg/kg, patients were given intravenous ivuxolimab every 2 weeks. From 23 to 79 years was the age range, with a mean of approximately 58 years, and around 83% were male. Study findings and constraints: Partial responders at 0.1-3.0 mg/kg showed near-lowest clonal expansion.

In regard to this clone: No antigen is known for it.

The germline gives CDR1 SGHTS, CDR2 YDEGEE. CDR3 length equals 16 residues. V lost 4 bases, J lost 4 bases, and 9 bases stayed unmatched. Produced via immunoSEQ multiplex PCR; TCRdb's table is partial and in-frame only. The sample has 55,000 to 75,000 clones; 75% to 85% are singletons. Sequencing used CD4+ or CD8+ T cells sorted from blood, obtained in a trial of the OX40 agonist ivuxolimab. This chain links TRBV5-8 with TRBJ2-2, with 8 bases matching TRBD1. This sequence originates from an adult with an advanced solid tumor such as melanoma, head and neck, liver or kidney cancer. The CDR3 DNA is TGTGCCAGCAGCGTGGGGGCAGGGGGCCGCACCGGGGAGCTGTTTTTT. Translating it yields CASSVGAGGRTGELFF.